Listed below are T cell receptor beta chains from one sample, sequenced in a study of T cell responses to AZD1222 COVID-19 vaccine. Clones were read by immunoSEQ multiplex PCR, and TCRdb kept only the in-frame ones, dropping some. The table shows approximately 150,000 clones, with more than 75% occurring only once. Sequencing used peripheral blood, obtained on day 0 of AZD1222 vaccination. The receptors derive from an adult in good health. The CDR3 runs from the conserved cysteine through the conserved F or W. Each record gives: V gene, J gene, CDR3 protein.

TRBV14	TRBJ1-5	CPGGGRWRASINQPQHF
TRBV28	TRBJ2-7	CASGGAGTGTYEQYF
TRBV30	TRBJ1-2	CAWHPGGAGPYGYTF
TRBV11-2	TRBJ2-7	CASSPDRGFEQYF
TRBV6-2/TRBV6-3	TRBJ2-5	CASSLSGSQTQYF
TRBV4-3	TRBJ2-1	CASSQEPSGSSYNEQFF
TRBV4-1	TRBJ1-1	CASSHNVGGTTEAFF
TRBV6-5	TRBJ1-1	CASSQGQYLNTEAFF
TRBV7-3	TRBJ2-2	CASSLSRNTGELFF
TRBV11-2	TRBJ1-6	CASSKVGAGVLRYNSPLHF
TRBV6-5	TRBJ1-4	CASSYPDREKLFF
TRBV7-9	TRBJ2-3	CASTTSGSGRDTQYF
TRBV7-2	TRBJ2-3	CASSQLAGLSTDTQYF
TRBV5-1	TRBJ1-1	CASSPRKTGLNTEAFF
TRBV4-1	TRBJ1-1	CASLGGTEAFF
TRBV7-8	TRBJ2-1	CASGPRGNEQFF
TRBV3-1/TRBV3-2	TRBJ2-7	CASSPSLRRSYEQYF
TRBV27	TRBJ1-1	CASSLSVDRKGKAFF
TRBV28	TRBJ2-7	CASMGTGSYEQYF
TRBV18	TRBJ2-7	CASSPQAWTYEQYF
TRBV19	TRBJ1-1	CASILNPGGMNTEAFF
TRBV28	TRBJ1-2	CASSSTADYGYTF
TRBV15	TRBJ2-1	CATSRDTGRVSNEQFF
TRBV27	TRBJ1-5	CASSLSRAGNQPQHF
TRBV18	TRBJ2-7	CASSPGDEQYF
TRBV6-5	TRBJ2-7	CASSSRPGPPFEQYF
TRBV28	TRBJ1-2	CASSLGRGRRGGYTF